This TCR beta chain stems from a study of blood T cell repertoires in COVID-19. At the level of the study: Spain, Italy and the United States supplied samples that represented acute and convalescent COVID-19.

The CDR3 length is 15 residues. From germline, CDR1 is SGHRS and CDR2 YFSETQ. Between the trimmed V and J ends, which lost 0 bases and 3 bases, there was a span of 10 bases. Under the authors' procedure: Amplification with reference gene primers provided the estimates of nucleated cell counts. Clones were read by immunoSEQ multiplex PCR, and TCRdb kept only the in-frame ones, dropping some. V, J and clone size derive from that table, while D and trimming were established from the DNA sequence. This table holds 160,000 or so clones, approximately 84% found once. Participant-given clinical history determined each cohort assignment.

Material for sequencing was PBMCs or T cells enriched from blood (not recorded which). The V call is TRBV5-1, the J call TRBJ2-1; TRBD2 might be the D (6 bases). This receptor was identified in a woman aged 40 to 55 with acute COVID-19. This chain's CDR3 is CASSLVEGIYNEQFF. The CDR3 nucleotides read TGCGCCAGCAGCTTGGTGGAGGGTATCTACAATGAGCAGTTCTTC.